This T cell receptor (beta chain) stems from a study of control samples from healthy donors and cancer patients. Only in-frame clones appear in the TCRdb table, and some are missing; sequencing was by immunoSEQ multiplex PCR. In the table there are about 120,000 clones, more than 75% of which are singletons. Trimming pared 1 base from V and 4 bases from J, leaving 11 bases between. Per the germline V gene, CDR1 is MNHEY and CDR2 is SVGEGT. This CDR3 contains 15 residues. The sequenced sample was blood. The receptor was derived from a man between 25 and 39 years old in good health. The rearrangement links TRBV6-2 or TRBV6-3 to TRBJ1-5, with D possibly being TRBD1 (5 bases). In DNA, the CDR3 is TGTGCCAGCAGTTACTTCGGACGGGGGAATCAGCCCCAGCATTTT. It specifies CASSYFGRGNQPQHF.